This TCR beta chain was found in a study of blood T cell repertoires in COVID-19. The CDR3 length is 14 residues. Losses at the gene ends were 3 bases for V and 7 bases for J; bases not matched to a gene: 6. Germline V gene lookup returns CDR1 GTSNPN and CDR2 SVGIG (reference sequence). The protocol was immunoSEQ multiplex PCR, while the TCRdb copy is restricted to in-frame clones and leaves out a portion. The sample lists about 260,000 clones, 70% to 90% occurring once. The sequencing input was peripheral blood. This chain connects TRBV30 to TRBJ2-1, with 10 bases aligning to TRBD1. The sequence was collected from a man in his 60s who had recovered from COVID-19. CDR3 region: CAWRDRGRGNEQFF. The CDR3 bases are TGTGCCTGGAGAGACAGGGGGCGCGGGAATGAGCAGTTCTTC.